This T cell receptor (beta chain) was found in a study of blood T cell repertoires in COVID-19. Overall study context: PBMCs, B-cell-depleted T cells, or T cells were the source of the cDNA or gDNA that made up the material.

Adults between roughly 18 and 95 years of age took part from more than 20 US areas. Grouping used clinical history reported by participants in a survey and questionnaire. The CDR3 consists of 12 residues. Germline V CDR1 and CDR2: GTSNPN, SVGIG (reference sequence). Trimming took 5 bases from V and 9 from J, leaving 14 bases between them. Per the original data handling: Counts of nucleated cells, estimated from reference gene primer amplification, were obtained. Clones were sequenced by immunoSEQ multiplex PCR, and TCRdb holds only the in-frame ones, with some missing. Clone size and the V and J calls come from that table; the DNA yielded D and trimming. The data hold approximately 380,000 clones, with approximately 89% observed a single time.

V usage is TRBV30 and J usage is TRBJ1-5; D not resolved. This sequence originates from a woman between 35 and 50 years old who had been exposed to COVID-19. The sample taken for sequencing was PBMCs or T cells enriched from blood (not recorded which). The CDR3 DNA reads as TGTGCCTGGGGTCCCGAAGTCGGGCCCCAGCATTTT. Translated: CAWGPEVGPQHF.